The T cell receptor (beta chain) under discussion was sequenced for a study of cytomegalovirus exposure and HLA in healthy donors. The study, taken as a whole, reports: Cytomegalovirus-associated TCR beta chains were listed, numbering roughly 150.

Primers: 60 Vbeta forward and 13 Jbeta reverse. The protocol was immunoSEQ multiplex PCR, while the TCRdb copy is restricted to in-frame clones and leaves out a portion. The data contain roughly 100,000 clones, around four fifths of them singletons. V lost 4 bases, J lost 7 bases, and 16 bases lay in between. Germline V gene sequence: CDR1 SGHRS, CDR2 YFSETQ. This CDR3 contains 14 residues. Regarding this clone: Its antigen is undetermined.

This receptor was taken from a middle-aged woman in good health and CMV-seropositive. The chain combines TRBV5-1 with TRBJ2-3; D is perhaps TRBD2 (6 bases). Sequenced material: PBMCs. The CDR3 region is CASSGWAGTNTQYF. The CDR3, as DNA: TGCGCCAGCAGCGGCTGGGCGGGGACGAATACGCAGTATTTT.